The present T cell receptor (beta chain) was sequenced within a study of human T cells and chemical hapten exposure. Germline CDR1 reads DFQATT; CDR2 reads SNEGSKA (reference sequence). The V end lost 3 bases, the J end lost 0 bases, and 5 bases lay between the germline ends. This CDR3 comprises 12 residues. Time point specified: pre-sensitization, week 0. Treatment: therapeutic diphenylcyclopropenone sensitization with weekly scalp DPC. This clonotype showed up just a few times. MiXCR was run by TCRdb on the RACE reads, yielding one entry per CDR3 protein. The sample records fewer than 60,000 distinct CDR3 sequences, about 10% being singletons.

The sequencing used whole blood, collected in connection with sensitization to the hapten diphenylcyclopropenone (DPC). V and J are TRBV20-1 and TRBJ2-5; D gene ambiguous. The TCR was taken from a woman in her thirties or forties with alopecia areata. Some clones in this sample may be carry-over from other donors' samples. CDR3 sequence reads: CSASADQETQYF. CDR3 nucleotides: TGCAGTGCTAGTGCGGACCAAGAGACCCAGTACTTC.